The table lists the clone carrying this T cell receptor beta chain with a few counts. The antigen is undetermined. TCR cDNA molecules each had a unique molecular identifier. TCRdb processed the 5' RACE reads anew with MiXCR; each CDR3 protein has one entry. Here the sample spans 14,000 or so distinct CDR3 sequences, 4% to 5% being singletons. This CDR3 has 16 amino acids. V shed 0 bases, J shed 6 bases, and the junction held 7 bases outside the gene matches. Germline V gene lookup returns CDR1 SGHTA and CDR2 FQGNSA. This entry comes from a study of spatial heterogeneity in lung cancer. Study observations and caveats: Coverage of tumor T cells, an estimated figure, was around 7% for alpha and around 12% for beta chains. Tumor mutation counts were tracked by expanded intratumoral alpha and beta TCR counts.

Time point specified: sample taken at primary tumor resection. The specimen was lung tumor tissue, collected at surgery. This receptor was taken from a female donor with early-stage non-small cell lung cancer. The J gene is TRBJ2-4, the V gene TRBV7-2; 8 positions match TRBD2. CDR3 nucleotide sequence: TGTGCCAGCAGCTTAGCGATTAGCGGGGAGGGAAACATTCAGTACTTC. Translation gives CASSLAISGEGNIQYF.